This entry features one T cell receptor (beta chain) sequence. The target antigen is unknown. Libraries were prepared by immunoSEQ multiplex PCR; TCRdb keeps only in-frame clonotypes and omits some of them. The sample carries tens of thousands of clones, 90% to 95% recorded once. These data belong to a study of lymphopenia after photon versus proton radiotherapy. Findings and caveats of the study: Relative stability marked proton patients; photon patients lost diversity and naive cells. After lymphocyte nadir, photon-treated repertoires showed oligoclonal expansion, especially CD8+ Temra.

The sequence was collected from a man aged 55 to 69 with cholangiocarcinoma. Here the sequenced sample was peripheral blood, taken from a patient treated with photon-based radiotherapy.

The CDR3 loop reads CAISESRAWDTEAFF. The CDR3 DNA sequence: TGTGCCATCAGTGAGTCAAGGGCCTGGGACACTGAAGCTTTCTTT. The chain carries TRBV10-3 and TRBJ1-1, with D unresolved. There are 15 residues in the CDR3. Trimming left V 0 bases short and J 3 bases short, with 11 bases between. Germline CDR1 reads ENHRY; CDR2 reads SYGVKD.